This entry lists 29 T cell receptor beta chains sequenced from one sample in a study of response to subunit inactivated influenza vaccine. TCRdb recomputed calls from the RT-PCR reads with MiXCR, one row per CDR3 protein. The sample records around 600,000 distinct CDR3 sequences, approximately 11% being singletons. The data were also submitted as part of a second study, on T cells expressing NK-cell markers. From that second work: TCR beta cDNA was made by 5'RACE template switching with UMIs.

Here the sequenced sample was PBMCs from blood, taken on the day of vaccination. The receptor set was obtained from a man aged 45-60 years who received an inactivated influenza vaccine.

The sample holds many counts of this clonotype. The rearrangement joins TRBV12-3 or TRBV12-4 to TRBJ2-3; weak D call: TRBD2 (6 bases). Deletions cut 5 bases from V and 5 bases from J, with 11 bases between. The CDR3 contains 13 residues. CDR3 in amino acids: CASSLAGIDTQYF. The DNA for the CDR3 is TGTGCCAGCAGTCTCGCGGGGATAGATACGCAGTATTTT.

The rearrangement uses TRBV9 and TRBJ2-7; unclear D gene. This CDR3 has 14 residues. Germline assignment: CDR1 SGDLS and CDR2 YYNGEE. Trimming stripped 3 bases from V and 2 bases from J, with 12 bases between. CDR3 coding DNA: TGTGCCAGCAGCGCGTCGGTGGGGACCTACGAGCAGTACTTC. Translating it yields CASSASVGTYEQYF. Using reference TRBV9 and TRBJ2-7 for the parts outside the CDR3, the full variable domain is DSGVTQTPKHLITATGQRVTLRCSPRSGDLSVYWYQQSLDQGLQFLIQYYNGEERAKGNILERFSAQQFPDLHSELNLSSLELGDSALYFCASSASVGTYEQYFGPGTRLTVT.

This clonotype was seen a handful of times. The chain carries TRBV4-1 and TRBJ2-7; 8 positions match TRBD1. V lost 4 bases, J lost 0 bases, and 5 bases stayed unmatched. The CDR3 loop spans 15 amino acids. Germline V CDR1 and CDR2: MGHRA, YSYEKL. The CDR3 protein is CASSPQGAYSYEQYF. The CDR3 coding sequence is TGCGCCAGCAGCCCTCAGGGGGCTTACTCCTACGAGCAGTACTTC.

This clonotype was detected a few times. CDR3 sequence (DNA): TGTGCCATCAGGATGAACAGGGGAACTGAAGCTTTCTTT. Amino acids: CAIRMNRGTEAFF. This chain connects TRBV10-3 to TRBJ1-1, with TRBD1 matching 7 bases. V was pared by 6 bases and J by 5 bases, with 6 bases of the junction left unmatched. The CDR3 has 13 amino acids. Germline V lookup: CDR1 ENHRY, CDR2 SYGVKD.

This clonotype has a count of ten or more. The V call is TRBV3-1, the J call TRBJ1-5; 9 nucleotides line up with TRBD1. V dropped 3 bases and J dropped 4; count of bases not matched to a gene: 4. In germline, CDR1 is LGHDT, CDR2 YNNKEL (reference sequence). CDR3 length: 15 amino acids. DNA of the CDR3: TGTGCCAGCAGCCAGGCCGGGACAGGGAATCAGCCCCAGCATTTT. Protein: CASSQAGTGNQPQHF.

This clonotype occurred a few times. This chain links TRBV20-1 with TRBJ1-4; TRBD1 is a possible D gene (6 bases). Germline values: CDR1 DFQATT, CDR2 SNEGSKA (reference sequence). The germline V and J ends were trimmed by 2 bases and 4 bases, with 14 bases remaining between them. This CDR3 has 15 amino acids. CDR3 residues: CSARPSGGRNEKLFF. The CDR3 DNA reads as TGCAGTGCTAGACCCTCTGGGGGCCGTAATGAAAAACTGTTTTTT.

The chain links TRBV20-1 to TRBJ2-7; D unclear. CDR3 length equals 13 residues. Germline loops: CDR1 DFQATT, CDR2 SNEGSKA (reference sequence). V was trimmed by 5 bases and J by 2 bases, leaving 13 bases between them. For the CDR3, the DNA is TGCAGTGCTGACTTAGGGCGGACCTACGAGCAGTACTTC. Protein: CSADLGRTYEQYF.

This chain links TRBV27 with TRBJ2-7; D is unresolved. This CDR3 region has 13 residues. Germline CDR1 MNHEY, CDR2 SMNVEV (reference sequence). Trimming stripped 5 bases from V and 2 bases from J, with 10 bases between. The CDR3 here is CASSLKVAYEQYF. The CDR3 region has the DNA TGTGCCAGCAGTCTGAAGGTCGCCTACGAGCAGTACTTC.

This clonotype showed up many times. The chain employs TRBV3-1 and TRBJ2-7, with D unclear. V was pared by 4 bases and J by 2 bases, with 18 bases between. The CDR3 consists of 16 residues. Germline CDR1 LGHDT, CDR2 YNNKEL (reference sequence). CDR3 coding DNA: TGTGCCAGCAGCCCCAGGCGCGGACGACAAACCTACGAGCAGTACTTC. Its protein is CASSPRRGRQTYEQYF.

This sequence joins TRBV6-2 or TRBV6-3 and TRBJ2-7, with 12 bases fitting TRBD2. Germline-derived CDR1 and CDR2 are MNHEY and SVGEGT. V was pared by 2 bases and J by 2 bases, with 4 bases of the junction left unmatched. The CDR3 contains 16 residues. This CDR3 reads CASSYRGLAGPYEQYF. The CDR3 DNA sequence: TGTGCCAGCAGTTACCGCGGACTAGCGGGACCCTACGAGCAGTACTTC.

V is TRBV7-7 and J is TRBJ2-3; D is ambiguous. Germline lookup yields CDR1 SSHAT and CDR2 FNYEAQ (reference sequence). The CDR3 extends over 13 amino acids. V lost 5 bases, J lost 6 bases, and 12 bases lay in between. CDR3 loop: CASSPTLLDTQYF. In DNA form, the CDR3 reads TGTGCCAGCAGCCCCACCCTTTTGGATACGCAGTATTTT. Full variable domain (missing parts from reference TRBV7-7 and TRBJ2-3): GAGVSQSPRYKVTKRGQDVTLRCDPISSHATLYWYQQALGQGPEFLTYFNYEAQPDKSGLPSDRFSAERPEGSISTLTIQRTEQRDSAMYRCASSPTLLDTQYFGPGTRLTVL.

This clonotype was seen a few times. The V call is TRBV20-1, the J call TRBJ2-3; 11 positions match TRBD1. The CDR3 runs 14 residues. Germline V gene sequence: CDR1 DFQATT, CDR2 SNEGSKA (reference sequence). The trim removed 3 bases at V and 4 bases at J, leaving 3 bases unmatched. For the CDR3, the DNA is TGCAGTGCTAGTGGACAGGGGGCTTCAGATACGCAGTATTTT. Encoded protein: CSASGQGASDTQYF.

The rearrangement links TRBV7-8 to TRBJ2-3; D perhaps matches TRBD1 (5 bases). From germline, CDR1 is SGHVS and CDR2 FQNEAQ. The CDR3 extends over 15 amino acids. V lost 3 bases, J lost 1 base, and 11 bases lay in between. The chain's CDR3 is CASSFRIQGTDTQYF. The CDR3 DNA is TGTGCCAGCAGCTTCCGGATACAGGGCACAGATACGCAGTATTTT.

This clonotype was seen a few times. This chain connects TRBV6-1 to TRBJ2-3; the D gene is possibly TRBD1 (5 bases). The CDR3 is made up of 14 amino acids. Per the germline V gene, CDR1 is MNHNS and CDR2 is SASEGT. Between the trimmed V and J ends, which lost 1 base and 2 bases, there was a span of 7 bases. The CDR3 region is CASSEGQPTDTQYF. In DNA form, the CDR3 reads TGTGCCAGCAGTGAAGGACAGCCCACAGATACGCAGTATTTT.

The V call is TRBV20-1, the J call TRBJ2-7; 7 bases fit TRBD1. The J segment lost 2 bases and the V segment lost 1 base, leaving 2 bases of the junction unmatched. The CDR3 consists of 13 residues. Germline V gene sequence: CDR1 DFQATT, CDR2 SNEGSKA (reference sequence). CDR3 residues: CSARGDSTYEQYF. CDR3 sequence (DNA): TGCAGTGCTAGAGGGGACAGCACCTACGAGCAGTACTTC.

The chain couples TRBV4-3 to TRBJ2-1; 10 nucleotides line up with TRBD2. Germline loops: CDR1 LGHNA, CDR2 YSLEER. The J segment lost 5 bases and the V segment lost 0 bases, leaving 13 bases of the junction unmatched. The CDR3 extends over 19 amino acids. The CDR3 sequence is CASSQDPSGRALDDNEQFF. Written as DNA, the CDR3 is TGCGCCAGCAGCCAAGATCCCAGCGGGAGGGCCTTAGACGACAATGAGCAGTTCTTC.

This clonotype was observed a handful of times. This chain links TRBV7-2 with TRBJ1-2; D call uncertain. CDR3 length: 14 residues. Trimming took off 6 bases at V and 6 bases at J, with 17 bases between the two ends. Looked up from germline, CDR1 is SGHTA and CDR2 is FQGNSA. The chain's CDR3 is CASSAGLSIDGYTF. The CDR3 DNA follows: TGTGCCAGCAGTGCGGGCCTGTCCATCGATGGCTACACCTTC.

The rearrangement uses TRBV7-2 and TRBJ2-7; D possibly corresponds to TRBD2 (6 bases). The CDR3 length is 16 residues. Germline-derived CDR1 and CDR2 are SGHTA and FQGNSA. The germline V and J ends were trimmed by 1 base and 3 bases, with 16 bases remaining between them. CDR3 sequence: CASSLGGSRAGYEQYF. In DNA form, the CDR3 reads TGTGCCAGCAGCTTAGGCGGTTCTAGAGCGGGCTACGAGCAGTACTTC.

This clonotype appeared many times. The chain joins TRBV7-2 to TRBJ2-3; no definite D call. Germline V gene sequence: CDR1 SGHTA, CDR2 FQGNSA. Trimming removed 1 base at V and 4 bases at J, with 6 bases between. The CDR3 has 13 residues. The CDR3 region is CASSLGQADTQYF. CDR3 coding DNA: TGTGCCAGCAGCTTAGGCCAGGCAGATACGCAGTATTTT.

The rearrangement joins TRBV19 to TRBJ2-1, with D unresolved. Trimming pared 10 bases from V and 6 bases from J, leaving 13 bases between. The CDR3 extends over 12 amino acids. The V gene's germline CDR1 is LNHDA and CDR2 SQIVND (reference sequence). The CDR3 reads CATQRNLNEQFF. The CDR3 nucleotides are TGTGCCACCCAACGGAATCTCAATGAGCAGTTCTTC.

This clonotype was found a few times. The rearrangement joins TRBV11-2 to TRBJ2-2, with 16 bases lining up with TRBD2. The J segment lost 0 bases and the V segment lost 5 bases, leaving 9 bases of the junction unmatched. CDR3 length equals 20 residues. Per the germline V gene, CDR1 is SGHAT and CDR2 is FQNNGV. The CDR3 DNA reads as TGTGCCAGCAGCAGCTTATTGGGACTAGCGGGAGGGTCGAACACCGGGGAGCTGTTTTTT. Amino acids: CASSSLLGLAGGSNTGELFF.

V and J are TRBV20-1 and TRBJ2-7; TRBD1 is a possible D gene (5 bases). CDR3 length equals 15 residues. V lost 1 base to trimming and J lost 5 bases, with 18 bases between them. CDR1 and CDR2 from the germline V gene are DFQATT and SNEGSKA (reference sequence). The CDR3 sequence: CSARVKTDAFHEQYF. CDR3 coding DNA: TGCAGTGCTAGAGTCAAGACAGATGCTTTCCACGAGCAGTACTTC.

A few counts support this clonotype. The CDR3 DNA follows: TGCAGTGCTAGTGTACCCACCTACAATGAGCAGTTCTTC. It encodes CSASVPTYNEQFF. The J gene is TRBJ2-1, the V gene TRBV20-1, with D uncertain. V was clipped by 3 bases and J by 2 bases, with 8 bases between them. The CDR3 spans 13 residues. Looked up from germline, CDR1 is DFQATT and CDR2 is SNEGSKA (reference sequence).

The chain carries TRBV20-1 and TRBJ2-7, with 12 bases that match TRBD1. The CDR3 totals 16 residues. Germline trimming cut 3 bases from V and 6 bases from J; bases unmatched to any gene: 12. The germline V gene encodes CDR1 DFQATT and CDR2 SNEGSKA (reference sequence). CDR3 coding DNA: TGCAGTGCTAGCCACATTCCGGGACAGGGGGCGACCGAGCAGTACTTC. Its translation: CSASHIPGQGATEQYF.

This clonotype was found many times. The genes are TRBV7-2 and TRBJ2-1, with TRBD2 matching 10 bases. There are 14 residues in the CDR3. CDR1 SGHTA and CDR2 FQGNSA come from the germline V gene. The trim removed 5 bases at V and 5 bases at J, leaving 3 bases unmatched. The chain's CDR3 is CASSRTSGNNEQFF. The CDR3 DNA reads TGTGCCAGCAGCCGGACTAGCGGAAACAATGAGCAGTTCTTC.

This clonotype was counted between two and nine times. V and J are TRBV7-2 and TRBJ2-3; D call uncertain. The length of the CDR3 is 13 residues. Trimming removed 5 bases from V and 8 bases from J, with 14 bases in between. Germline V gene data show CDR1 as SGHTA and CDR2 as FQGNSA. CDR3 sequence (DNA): TGTGCCAGCAGCCCCCGGACCCCGGTTACGCAGTATTTT. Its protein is CASSPRTPVTQYF.

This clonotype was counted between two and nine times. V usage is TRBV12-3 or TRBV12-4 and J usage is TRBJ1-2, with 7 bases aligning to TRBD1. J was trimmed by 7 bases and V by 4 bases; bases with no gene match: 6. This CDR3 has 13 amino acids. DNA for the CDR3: TGTGCCAGCAGTTCCTCAGGGGGATCTGGCTACACCTTC. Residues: CASSSSGGSGYTF.

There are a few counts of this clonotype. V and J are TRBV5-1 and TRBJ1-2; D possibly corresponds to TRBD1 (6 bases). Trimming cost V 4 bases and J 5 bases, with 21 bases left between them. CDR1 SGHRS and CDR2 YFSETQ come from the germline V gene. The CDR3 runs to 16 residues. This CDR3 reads CASSGKTGQGLYGYTF. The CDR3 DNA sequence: TGCGCCAGCAGCGGAAAAACAGGGCAGGGTCTTTATGGCTACACCTTC.

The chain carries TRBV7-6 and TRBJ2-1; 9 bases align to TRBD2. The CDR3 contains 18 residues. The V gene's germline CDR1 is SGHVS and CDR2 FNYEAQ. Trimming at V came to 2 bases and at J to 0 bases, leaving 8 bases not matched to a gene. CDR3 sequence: CASSLRAAGGSSYNEQFF. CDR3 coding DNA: TGTGCCAGCAGCTTAAGGGCAGCGGGGGGTAGCTCCTACAATGAGCAGTTCTTC.